This is a list of T cell receptor beta chains from one sample in a study of blood T cell repertoires in COVID-19. Here immunoSEQ multiplex PCR was the method, and the copy in TCRdb shows in-frame clones only, minus some. The data contain over 300,000 clones, about 90% of them seen just once; the ten biggest clones take up under 6%. Sequencing was performed on PBMCs or T cells enriched from blood (not recorded which). These TCRs come from a woman aged 25 to 39 who had recovered from COVID-19. Both conserved end residues are part of each CDR3. Fields, in order: J gene, V gene, D gene, clone size, CDR3 DNA, CDR3 protein. A D gene is named only where the DNA matches it firmly. Only part of the rows carry a size: once, few, many, or a class if the clone is expanded.

>TRBJ1-5|TRBV10-2|.|few
TGCGCCAGCGCGACGGACAGCTATCAGCCCCAGCATTTT
CASATDSYQPQHF
>TRBJ2-7|TRBV2|.|once
TGTGCCAGCAGTGAAAGGGGTCCGGGCTACGAGCAGTACTTC
CASSERGPGYEQYF
>TRBJ1-2|TRBV30|.|.
TGTGCCTGGAGGGGGGGGCGCGGCTACACCTTC
CAWRGGRGYTF
>TRBJ2-1|TRBV9|TRBD2|.
TGTGCCAGCAGCGTAACTAGCGGGGTTAGATCGGACAATGAGCAGTTCTTC
CASSVTSGVRSDNEQFF
>TRBJ1-1|TRBV27|TRBD1|.
TGTGCCAGCAGTTCGCCGGGACAGGGGGGCACTGAAGCTTTCTTT
CASSSPGQGGTEAFF
>TRBJ1-1|TRBV11-3|.|few
TGTGCCAGCAGCTTAGATGGGCAGAACACTGAAGCTTTCTTT
CASSLDGQNTEAFF
>TRBJ2-2|TRBV5-5|.|.
TGTGCCAGCAGCCGTTCTAACACCGGGGAGCTGTTTTTT
CASSRSNTGELFF
>TRBJ1-4|TRBV29-1|.|.
TGCAGCGTTGAAGGGGGGACTGCAACTAATGAAAAACTGTTTTTT
CSVEGGTATNEKLFF
>TRBJ2-7|TRBV2|.|few
TGTGCCAGCTTCCGGGACACTCTTGGACAGCACTTC
CASFRDTLGQHF
>TRBJ2-1|TRBV6-4|.|.
TGTGCCAGCAGTGAAGGCGGGGGCAGTATAAATGAGCAGTTCTTC
CASSEGGGSINEQFF
>TRBJ1-2|TRBV27|TRBD1|.
TGTGCCAGCAGTTTAAGGGTGGGACAGGGAAACTATGGCTACACCTTC
CASSLRVGQGNYGYTF
>TRBJ1-2|TRBV10-3|TRBD1|.
TGTGCCATCACCCTGACAGGGGAGGGCTATGGCTACACCTTC
CAITLTGEGYGYTF
>TRBJ2-2|TRBV7-3|.|.
TGTGCCAGCAGCTTAATCGGGGGCACCGGGGAGCTGTTTTTT
CASSLIGGTGELFF
>TRBJ1-1|TRBV24-1|.|.
TGTGCCACCAGTGATTTTGAAGGGGAGAACACTGAAGCTTTCTTT
CATSDFEGENTEAFF
>TRBJ1-2|TRBV6-5|.|.
TGTGCCAGCAGTCGCTCGCCGGGGGAACATGGCTACACCTTC
CASSRSPGEHGYTF
>TRBJ2-7|TRBV6-1|TRBD2|.
TGTGCCAGCAGTGTAGCGGGGGGGCCCGAGCAGTACTTC
CASSVAGGPEQYF
>TRBJ1-3|TRBV6-6|.|once
TGTGCCAGCAGCCCACAGGTCGGGGGAAACACCATATATTTT
CASSPQVGGNTIYF
>TRBJ1-6|TRBV12-2|.|.
TGTGCAAGTCGCGCCCCGGGAAGACGGGCATATAATTCACCCCTCCACTTT
CASRAPGRRAYNSPLHF
>TRBJ1-2|TRBV30|.|once
TGTGCCTGGATTGGGGAGACGCGCGGCTACACCTTC
CAWIGETRGYTF
>TRBJ2-1|TRBV5-4|TRBD2|.
TGTGCCAGCAGCCCCCAAGTAGCGGGGAAGGAGCAGTTCTTC
CASSPQVAGKEQFF
>TRBJ2-2|TRBV23-1|.|.
TGCGCCAGCAGTACTAGCCGACAGGGGAACACCGGGGAGCTGTTTTTT
CASSTSRQGNTGELFF
>TRBJ2-3|TRBV30|.|.
TGTGCCTGGAGTGTACTCAGGACAGATACGCAGTATTTT
CAWSVLRTDTQYF
>TRBJ2-3|TRBV27|TRBD2|.
TGTGCCAGCAGCCCTGGGGTTAGCGGGGGGAGCCGGAGCACAGATACGCAGTATTTT
CASSPGVSGGSRSTDTQYF
>TRBJ1-1|TRBV6-5|.|.
TGTGCCAGCAGTTACTCGTCAGGGTCCGGGACTGAAGCTTTCTTT
CASSYSSGSGTEAFF
>TRBJ2-5|TRBV7-6|TRBD2|.
TGTGCCAGCAGCTCCCCCCGCGGGGGGTGGTACCAAGAGACCCAGTACTTC
CASSSPRGGWYQETQYF
>TRBJ2-7|TRBV7-2|.|.
TGTGCCAGCAGCTTAGCGTTTTTAGGGGGATACGAGCAGTACTTC
CASSLAFLGGYEQYF
>TRBJ1-6|TRBV5-4|TRBD1|.
TGTGCCAGCAGTACGGACAGGGAGGCCCTCCACTTT
CASSTDREALHF
>TRBJ2-5|TRBV29-1|TRBD1|.
TGCAGCGTTCACCGGGACAGGGCCCAAGAGACCCAGTACTTC
CSVHRDRAQETQYF
>TRBJ2-1|TRBV7-6|TRBD2|once
TGTGCCAGCAGCCGGACTAGAGGCAATGAGCAGTTCTTC
CASSRTRGNEQFF
>TRBJ1-4|TRBV5-4|TRBD1|.
TGTGCCAGCAGCTTGTATACAGGGGTTAATGAAAAACTGTTTTTT
CASSLYTGVNEKLFF
>TRBJ1-2|TRBV6-5|TRBD1|.
TGTGCCAGCAGGACAGGGGGGAACTATGGCTACACCTTC
CASRTGGNYGYTF
>TRBJ1-3|TRBV4-1|.|.
TGCGCCAGCAGCCAACTAGCGGGGGTAGGAAACACCATATATTTT
CASSQLAGVGNTIYF
>TRBJ2-5|TRBV6-2/TRBV6-3|.|.
TGTGCCAGCAGTTCCGACAGAAACCAAGAGACCCAGTACTTC
CASSSDRNQETQYF
>TRBJ2-2|TRBV7-9|.|.
TGTGCCAGCAGGTCGGGGGCAGGGGGGAACACCGGGGAGCTGTTTTTT
CASRSGAGGNTGELFF
>TRBJ2-1|TRBV2|.|.
TGTGCCAGCATCCAGGGATCCTACAATGAGCAGTTCTTC
CASIQGSYNEQFF
>TRBJ1-1|TRBV30|TRBD1|.
TGTGCCTGGAGTGGACAGGGGAGAAAGAACACTGAAGCTTTCTTT
CAWSGQGRKNTEAFF
>TRBJ2-7|TRBV3-1/TRBV3-2|.|.
TGTGCCAGCAGCCAAGTCCTCCCAAGCTCCACCTACGAGCAGTACTTC
CASSQVLPSSTYEQYF
>TRBJ2-6|TRBV4-1|.|.
TGCGCCAGCAGCCAAGATCCCAGGGCTAGCTCTGGGGCCAACGTCCTGACTTTC
CASSQDPRASSGANVLTF
>TRBJ2-2|TRBV9|TRBD1|.
TGTGCCAGCAGCGGAGACAGGGGAAGGTCATTCGGGGAGCTGTTTTTT
CASSGDRGRSFGELFF
>TRBJ1-1|TRBV19|.|.
TGTGCCAGTAGTCCCCAACCGGACACTTACACTGAAGCTTTCTTT
CASSPQPDTYTEAFF
>TRBJ2-1|TRBV7-6|TRBD2|.
TGTGCCAGCAGCGGATATGGGACTAGCGGGGGTTACCACTCCTACAATGAGCAGTTCTTC
CASSGYGTSGGYHSYNEQFF
>TRBJ1-5|TRBV24-1|TRBD1|.
TGTGCCACCAGTGATACCACCCCCGGGACAGGGGGACGGCCCCAGCATTTT
CATSDTTPGTGGRPQHF
>TRBJ2-1|TRBV10-3|.|.
TGTGCCATCAGTGCAGCTGTAGGAGTCGATGAGCAGTTCTTC
CAISAAVGVDEQFF
>TRBJ1-2|TRBV4-1|.|.
TGCGCCAGCAGCCCCCTGGCGGGGGGTGGCTACACCTTC
CASSPLAGGGYTF
>TRBJ2-7|TRBV5-1|.|.
TGCGCCAGCAGCTTGGTGGACAGCACCTACGAGCAGTACTTC
CASSLVDSTYEQYF
>TRBJ1-2|TRBV19|.|.
TGTGCCAGTAGTGGCAGGACTCTTAACTATGGCTACACCTTC
CASSGRTLNYGYTF
>TRBJ1-1|TRBV5-8|.|.
TGTGCCAGCAGCTTGGGTGGTGGGGGCCAAGCTTTCTTT
CASSLGGGGQAFF
>TRBJ2-3|TRBV7-3|TRBD2|.
TGTGCCAGCAGCCCAGGGGTAGCGGGGGTTGTAGATACGCAGTATTTT
CASSPGVAGVVDTQYF